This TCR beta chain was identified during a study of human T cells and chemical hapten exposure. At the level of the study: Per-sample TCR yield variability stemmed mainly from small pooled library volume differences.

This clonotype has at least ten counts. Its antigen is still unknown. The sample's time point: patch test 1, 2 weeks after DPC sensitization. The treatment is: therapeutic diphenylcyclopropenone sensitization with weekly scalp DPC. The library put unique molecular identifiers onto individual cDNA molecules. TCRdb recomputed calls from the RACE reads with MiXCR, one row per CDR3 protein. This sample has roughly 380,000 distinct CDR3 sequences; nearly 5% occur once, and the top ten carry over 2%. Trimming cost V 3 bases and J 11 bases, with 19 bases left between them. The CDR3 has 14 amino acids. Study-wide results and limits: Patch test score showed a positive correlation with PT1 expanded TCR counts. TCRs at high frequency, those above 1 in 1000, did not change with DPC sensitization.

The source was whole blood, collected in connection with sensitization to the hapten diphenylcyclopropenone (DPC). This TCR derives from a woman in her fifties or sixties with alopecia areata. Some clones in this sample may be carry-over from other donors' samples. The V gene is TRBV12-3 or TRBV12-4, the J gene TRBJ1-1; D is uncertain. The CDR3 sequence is CASSFTGYGSRAFF. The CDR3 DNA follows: TGTGCCAGCAGTTTTACCGGGTACGGGTCTCGGGCTTTCTTT.